This T cell receptor beta chain derives from a study of T-cell reconstitution after alpha-beta-depleted transplantation in children. This clonotype showed up just a few times. Molecular barcoding with unique molecular identifiers was used for the TCRbeta library. TCRdb ran MiXCR on the PCR reads and lists one entry per CDR3 protein. The top ten hold approximately 2.3% of the sample, which has about 340,000 distinct CDR3 sequences, about a tenth seen once. The sequence came from a human donor who donated a stem cell graft to a child with acute lymphoblastic leukemia. Source: PBMCs from the stem cell graft donor, taken from the stem cell graft.

The CDR3 region is CASSSPRTGTYEQYF. CDR3 in DNA: TGTGCCAGCAGCTCCCCCCGGACAGGGACCTACGAGCAGTACTTC. The chain combines TRBV7-2 with TRBJ2-7, with 8 positions matching TRBD1. Germline lookup yields CDR1 SGHTA and CDR2 FQGNSA. The CDR3 has 15 residues. J gave up 2 bases and V 4 bases, and 7 bases lay outside the gene matches.